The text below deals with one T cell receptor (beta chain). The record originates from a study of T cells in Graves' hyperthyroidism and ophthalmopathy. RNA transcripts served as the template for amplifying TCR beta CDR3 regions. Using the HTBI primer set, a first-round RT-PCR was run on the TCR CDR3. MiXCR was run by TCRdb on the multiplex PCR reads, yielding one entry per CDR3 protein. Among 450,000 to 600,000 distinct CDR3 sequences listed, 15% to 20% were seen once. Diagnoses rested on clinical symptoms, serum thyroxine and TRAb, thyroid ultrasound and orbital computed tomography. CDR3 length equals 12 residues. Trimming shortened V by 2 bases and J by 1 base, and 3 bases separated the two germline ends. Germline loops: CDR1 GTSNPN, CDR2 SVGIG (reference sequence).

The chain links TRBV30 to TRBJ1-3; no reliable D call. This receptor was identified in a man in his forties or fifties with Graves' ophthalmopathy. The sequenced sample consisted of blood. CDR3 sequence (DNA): TGTGCCTGGAGTCTATCTGGAAACACCATATATTTT. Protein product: CAWSLSGNTIYF. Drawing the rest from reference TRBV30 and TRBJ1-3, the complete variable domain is SQTIHQWPATLVQPVGSPLSLECTVEGTSNPNLYWYRQAAGRGLQLLFYSVGIGQISSEVPQNLSASRPQDRQFILSSKKLLLSDSGFYLCAWSLSGNTIYFGEGSWLTVV.